The T cell receptor (beta chain) described here comes from a study of shared clonotypes between healthy human individuals. Study conclusions and caveats: It was the few donors that limited the genetic and exposure-history diversity represented.

Original methodology: Without quality scores, immunoSEQ junctional reads could not be filtered like full-length reads. TCRdb's table, derived via immunoSEQ multiplex PCR, lists solely in-frame clones and lacks some. For V, J and clone size, that table is used; D and trimming come from the DNA. This sample has around 450,000 clones; about four fifths occur once, and the top ten carry around 13%. This CDR3 comprises 19 residues. Deletions cut 0 bases from V and 4 bases from J, with 23 bases between. Those who donated, Caucasian adults without exception, all lived in Nashville, Tennessee. It was 90 million to 95 million PBMCs that unsorted samples used for genomic DNA. Of note for this clone: The antigen remains unidentified.

Input material: PBMCs. The TCR sequence derives from a woman aged 40 to 49 in good health. Some clones in this sample may be carry-over from other donors' samples. V and J are TRBV23-1 and TRBJ2-3; D is perhaps TRBD2 (6 bases). TRBV23-1 is placed among ORFs of uncertain function. CDR3 amino acids: CASSQSSGHEGVCPDTQYF. Written as DNA, the CDR3 is TGCGCCAGCAGTCAATCTAGCGGCCACGAAGGAGTTTGCCCAGATACGCAGTATTTT.